This T cell receptor beta chain was identified in a study of blood T cells in healthy people across ages. The second PCR ran about 6 to 11 cycles with a sample-barcoded 5' primer and J-beta primers. TCRdb used MiXCR to reprocess the 5' RACE reads, holding one entry per CDR3 protein. The profile shows under 1,100,000 distinct CDR3 sequences, roughly a quarter of them singletons. Germline CDR1 reads SGDLS; CDR2 reads YYNGEE. This CDR3 is built from 17 residues. Germline trimming cut 4 bases from V and 3 bases from J; bases unmatched to any gene: 11. Findings of the study overall: Older age went with lower TCR beta diversity per million T cells, in a roughly linear way.

Concerning this clonotype: Its cognate antigen is unknown.

The sample was also linked to a second study, of T cells of mothers and their children. From that second work: A primer called M1S, used in the second PCR, added sample barcodes and 2-4 random nucleotides. Slightly higher overlap, not significant, was seen in related mother-child pairs than in unrelated pairs.

The V gene is TRBV9, the J gene TRBJ2-1; 9 bases align to TRBD2. Sequencing input: blood. The TCR originated in a girl aged 2 to 10 in good health. Written as DNA, the CDR3 is TGTGCCAGCAGCCCCCCGGCTGGAGCGGGAGGCTACAATGAGCAGTTCTTC. Amino acid sequence: CASSPPAGAGGYNEQFF.